One sample yielded the 15 T cell receptor beta chains listed below, sequenced in a study of blood T cell repertoires in COVID-19. Here immunoSEQ multiplex PCR was the method, and the copy in TCRdb shows in-frame clones only, minus some. Here the sample spans 80,000 to 100,000 clones, roughly 82% being singletons. The sequenced sample consisted of peripheral blood. All receptors come from a man in his 70s with active or convalescent COVID-19.

The rearrangement links TRBV19 to TRBJ1-2; TRBD1 agrees at 8 bases. CDR3 size: 15 residues. Germline V gene sequence: CDR1 LNHDA, CDR2 SQIVND (reference sequence). V dropped 4 bases and J dropped 4; count of bases not matched to a gene: 8. The CDR3: CASSKRGQAPYGYTF. Here the CDR3 DNA reads TGTGCCAGTAGTAAGAGGGGACAGGCTCCCTATGGCTACACCTTC.

The chain has TRBV3-1 (or the pseudogene TRBV3-2) and TRBJ1-1, with D possibly matching TRBD1 (5 bases). The V gene's germline CDR1 is LGHDT and CDR2 YNNKEL (reference sequence). V dropped 5 bases and J dropped 5 bases, with 15 bases sitting between them. The CDR3 sequence is 14 residues long. CDR3 coding DNA: TGTGCCAGCAGCTCCCATCCCGGGGGGACTGAAGCTTTCTTT. Its translation: CASSSHPGGTEAFF.

This clone was detected a few times. The gene calls are TRBV11-2 and TRBJ2-7; 7 positions agree with TRBD1. The CDR3 totals 13 residues. J lost 7 bases, V lost 1 base, and 4 bases had no gene match. Germline-derived CDR1 and CDR2 are SGHAT and FQNNGV. CDR3 sequence: CASSLGTGREQYF. The CDR3 DNA is TGTGCCAGCAGCTTAGGGACAGGAAGGGAGCAGTACTTC.

The chain joins TRBV4-1 to TRBJ2-7; 7 nucleotides agree with TRBD1. Per the germline V gene, CDR1 is MGHRA and CDR2 is YSYEKL. Trimming removed 3 bases from V and 3 bases from J; junction bases left unmatched: 11. The CDR3 loop spans 16 amino acids. CDR3 sequence reads: CASSQSLGQAYYEQYF. The CDR3 bases are TGCGCCAGCAGCCAGTCCCTAGGACAGGCCTACTACGAGCAGTACTTC.

The V gene is TRBV5-4, the J gene TRBJ2-1; 8 nucleotides agree with TRBD1. Germline V gives CDR1 SGHNT, CDR2 YYREEE (reference sequence). The CDR3 has 16 amino acids. After removal of 1 base from V and 2 bases from J, the junction contained 5 bases not matched to a gene. The CDR3 DNA is TGTGCCAGCAGCTTGTCGCCAGGGGGCCCCTACAATGAGCAGTTCTTC. This codes for CASSLSPGGPYNEQFF.

The chain couples TRBV13 to TRBJ2-7; D possibly corresponds to TRBD1 (5 bases). Trimming stripped 5 bases from V and 5 bases from J, with 16 bases between. The CDR3 covers 14 residues. From germline, CDR1 is PRHDT and CDR2 FYEKMQ (reference sequence). The CDR3 DNA sequence: TGTGCCAGCAGCCGGCGCCAAAGGACAAACGAGCAGTACTTC. It specifies CASSRRQRTNEQYF. The entire variable domain, with the rest obtained from reference TRBV13 and TRBJ2-7, is as follows: AAGVIQSPRHLIKEKRETATLKCYPIPRHDTVYWYQQGPGQDPQFLISFYEKMQSDKGSIPDRFSAQQFSDYHSELNMSSLELGDSALYFCASSRRQRTNEQYFGPGTRLTVT.

V is TRBV6-6 and J is TRBJ2-3; D unresolved. CDR3 length equals 11 residues. Germline CDR1 and CDR2: MNHNY and SVGAGI (reference sequence). The V gene lost 7 bases and the J gene lost 6 bases, with 8 bases spanning the gap. The CDR3 loop is CASTSLDTQYF. The DNA of the CDR3 is TGTGCCAGCACCTCCTTGGATACGCAGTATTTT.

The V call is TRBV6-5, the J call TRBJ2-1, with 10 bases identical to TRBD2. CDR1 is MNHEY, CDR2 SVGAGI, per germline. The CDR3 runs to 15 residues. V dropped 6 bases and J dropped 5; count of bases not matched to a gene: 7. The CDR3 DNA is TGTGCCAGCAGGAGAGCGGGGGGGCCGCACAATGAGCAGTTCTTC. It codes for CASRRAGGPHNEQFF.

The V call is TRBV7-9, the J call TRBJ1-5, with D possibly matching TRBD1 (5 bases). The CDR3 has 14 amino acids. Trimming removed 3 bases at V and 4 bases at J, with 10 bases between. Germline CDR1 is SEHNR and CDR2 is FQNEAQ (reference sequence). The CDR3 sequence is CASSFMSGNQPQHF. CDR3 DNA: TGTGCCAGCAGCTTTATGTCAGGGAATCAGCCCCAGCATTTT.

The V gene is TRBV28, the J gene TRBJ1-1, with 7 bases identical to TRBD1. The CDR3 sequence is 12 residues long. Looked up from germline, CDR1 is MDHEN and CDR2 is SYDVKM. Germline trimming cut 5 bases from V and 7 bases from J; bases unmatched to any gene: 4. The CDR3 sequence: CASSLQGGEAFF. CDR3 DNA sequence: TGTGCCAGCAGTCTTCAGGGGGGTGAAGCTTTCTTT.

The chain employs TRBV7-9 and TRBJ2-1, with a tentative D call TRBD2 (5 bases). CDR1 is SEHNR and CDR2 is FQNEAQ in the germline V gene (reference sequence). This CDR3 is 15 amino acids long. Trimming shortened V by 0 bases and J by 0 bases, and 6 bases separated the two germline ends. The CDR3 reads CASSLAGSSYNEQFF. In DNA, the CDR3 is TGTGCCAGCAGCTTAGCGGGGAGCTCCTACAATGAGCAGTTCTTC. Combining the CDR3 with reference TRBV7-9 and TRBJ2-1 gives the whole variable domain DTGVSQNPRHKITKRGQNVTFRCDPISEHNRLYWYRQTLGQGPEFLTYFQNEAQLEKSRLLSDRFSAERPKGSFSTLEIQRTEQGDSAMYLCASSLAGSSYNEQFFGPGTRLTVL.

V is TRBV30 and J is TRBJ2-3; no firm D call. This CDR3 contains 14 residues. Deletions cut 0 bases from V and 4 bases from J, with 11 bases between. CDR1 GTSNPN and CDR2 SVGIG come from the germline V gene (reference sequence). The CDR3 DNA reads as TGTGCCTGGAGTGTAATGGCCAATTCAGATACGCAGTATTTT. Translating gives CAWSVMANSDTQYF. The complete variable domain, with remaining parts taken from reference TRBV30 and TRBJ2-3, reads SQTIHQWPATLVQPVGSPLSLECTVEGTSNPNLYWYRQAAGRGLQLLFYSVGIGQISSEVPQNLSASRPQDRQFILSSKKLLLSDSGFYLCAWSVMANSDTQYFGPGTRLTVL.

The rearrangement uses TRBV2 and TRBJ1-2; D is undetermined. Looked up from germline, CDR1 is SNHLY and CDR2 is FYNNEI. This CDR3 comprises 13 residues. Deletions cut 3 bases from V and 5 bases from J, with 10 bases between. CDR3 protein: CASSDLGTYGYTF. CDR3 nucleotides: TGTGCCAGCAGTGATCTAGGCACTTATGGCTACACCTTC. Supplemented by reference TRBV2 and TRBJ1-2, the full variable domain reads EPEVTQTPSHQVTQMGQEVILRCVPISNHLYFYWYRQILGQKVEFLVSFYNNEISEKSEIFDDQFSVERPDGSNFTLKIRSTKLEDSAMYFCASSDLGTYGYTFGSGTRLTVV.

This rearrangement joins TRBV18 to TRBJ2-2; 8 bases agree with TRBD1. Losses at the gene ends were 6 bases for V and 2 bases for J; bases not matched to a gene: 5. Germline V gene sequence: CDR1 KGHSH, CDR2 LQKENI. The CDR3 contains 15 residues. CDR3 in DNA: TGTGCCAGCTCCCAAGGACAGGGAAACACCGGGGAGCTGTTTTTT. As protein: CASSQGQGNTGELFF. The full variable domain, in which reference TRBV18 and TRBJ2-2 provide the parts outside the CDR3, is NAGVMQNPRHLVRRRGQEARLRCSPMKGHSHVYWYRQLPEEGLKFMVYLQKENIIDESGMPKERFSAEFPKEGPSILRIQQVVRGDSAAYFCASSQGQGNTGELFFGEGSRLTVL.

With respect to this clone: Its ends do not fully match the called genes, so a read error is possible. J is TRBJ2-3 and V is TRBV13; 11 nucleotides agree with TRBD2. The CDR3 sequence is 15 residues long. Germline CDR1 PRHDT, CDR2 FYEKMQ (reference sequence). The CDR3 reads CASSLAGGFTDTQYF. In DNA form, the CDR3 reads TGTGCCAGCAGTTTAGCGGGGGGGTTCACAGATACGCAGTATTTT.